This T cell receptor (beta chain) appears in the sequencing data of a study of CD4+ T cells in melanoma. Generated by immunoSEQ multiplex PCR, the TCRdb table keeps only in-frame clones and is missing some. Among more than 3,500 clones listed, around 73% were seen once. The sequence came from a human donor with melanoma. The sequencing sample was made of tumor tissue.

The CDR3 bases are TGTGCCAGCAGCTTCACAGGGGGCGCCGCCTACGAGCAGTACTTC. This sequence encodes CASSFTGGAAYEQYF. V and J are TRBV7-9 and TRBJ2-7, with 9 positions matching TRBD1. There are 15 residues in the CDR3. With V trimmed by 3 bases and J by 2 bases, 5 bases remained unmatched. Germline-derived CDR1 and CDR2 are SEHNR and FQNEAQ (reference sequence).